This is a list of T cell receptor beta chains from one sample in a study of follicular helper T cells after annual influenza vaccination. Sequenced by immunoSEQ multiplex PCR; TCRdb stores in-frame clones only, minus some. The top ten hold approximately 0.4% of the sample, which has 13,000 to 15,000 clones, nearly 80% seen once. The sample here was CXCR5- memory CD4+ T cells sorted from blood, taken on the day of influenza vaccination. These receptors all come from an adult who received the influenza vaccine. Both conserved end residues are part of each CDR3. The order of the fields is clone size, D gene, J gene, V gene, CDR3 DNA, CDR3 protein. The D gene is left open where the match is weak. The listing skips clone size in some rows; elsewhere it reads once, few, many or a size class.

>once|TRBD1|TRBJ2-2|TRBV5-1
TGCGCCAGCAGCCGGGACAGCCACACCGGGGAGCTGTTTTTT
CASSRDSHTGELFF
>.|.|TRBJ2-6|TRBV27
TGTGCCAGCAACCCCCGTGTGGGGGCTGGGGCCAACGTCCTGACTTTC
CASNPRVGAGANVLTF
>.|TRBD1|TRBJ2-7|TRBV15
TGTGCCACCAGCAGGGGACAGGGGTACAACGAGCAGTACTTC
CATSRGQGYNEQYF
>.|.|TRBJ2-2|TRBV4-2
TGTGCCAGCAGCCGATCAGGGGCCCGCTCTAACACCGGGGAGCTGTTTTTT
CASSRSGARSNTGELFF
>.|.|TRBJ2-7|TRBV7-8
TGTGCCAGCAGCTTAACGGGTAACTCCTACGAGCAGTACTTC
CASSLTGNSYEQYF
>.|.|TRBJ2-3|TRBV27
TGTGCCAGCAGTTTATCCTTGGCCGGGTTGGCAGATACGCAGTATTTT
CASSLSLAGLADTQYF
>.|TRBD1|TRBJ2-1|TRBV6-5
TGTGCCAGCAGGACACAGGGGGCATTCAATGAGCAGTTCTTC
CASRTQGAFNEQFF
>few|TRBD1|TRBJ1-6|TRBV5-4
TGTGCCAGCAGCTTACAGGGGGCAGGTTCACCCCTCCACTTT
CASSLQGAGSPLHF
>.|.|TRBJ2-5|TRBV28
TGTGCCAGCAGTTTGGCGGGTCTGTACCAAGAGACCCAGTACTTC
CASSLAGLYQETQYF
>.|.|TRBJ1-4|TRBV4-1
TGCGCCAGCAGCCAAGTCGTGGGGGGGGAAAAACTGTTTTTT
CASSQVVGGEKLFF
>.|TRBD1|TRBJ1-5|TRBV2
TGTGCCAGCAGTGACTACAGGGGAGGCAATCAGCCCCAGCATTTT
CASSDYRGGNQPQHF
>once|TRBD1|TRBJ1-2|TRBV30
TGTGCCTGGACCCGGACAGGGCGCTTTTCTGGCTACACCTTC
CAWTRTGRFSGYTF
>few|TRBD1|TRBJ2-7|TRBV19
TGTGCCAGCCGACAGGGGAACGAGCAGTACTTC
CASRQGNEQYF
>.|TRBD2|TRBJ2-3|TRBV5-1
TGCGCCAGCAGCCCCCGTAGCGGGGATACGCAGTATTTT
CASSPRSGDTQYF
>once|TRBD2|TRBJ2-7|TRBV10-3
TGTGCCATCAGCGCCCAGAGCGGGGGGGCCCTCGAGCAGTACTTC
CAISAQSGGALEQYF
>.|.|TRBJ1-1|TRBV7-3
TGTGCCAGCAGCTTAGGACGGAACACTGAAGCTTTCTTT
CASSLGRNTEAFF
>once|.|TRBJ1-1|TRBV28
TGTGCCAGCAGTTCCACACAGGCCGTGGTGAACACTGAAGCTTTCTTT
CASSSTQAVVNTEAFF
>.|.|TRBJ1-4|TRBV6-1
TGTGCCAGCAGTGAAGCGGAAGAGGTCGAGTTGGTTAATGAAAAACTGTTTTTT
CASSEAEEVELVNEKLFF
>once|TRBD2|TRBJ2-3|TRBV4-1
TGCGCCAGCAGCCAAGATCGGGGCGGGGGGACGGGGGATACGCAGTATTTT
CASSQDRGGGTGDTQYF
>.|TRBD1|TRBJ2-7|TRBV19
TGTGCCAGTAGTCCGGGACAGGACCCCTACGAGCAGTACTTC
CASSPGQDPYEQYF
>.|.|TRBJ2-1|TRBV5-4
TGTGCCAGCAGCTTGGGGGGCGGTGGCGACAATGAGCAGTTCTTC
CASSLGGGGDNEQFF
>.|.|TRBJ2-4|TRBV7-2
TGTGCCAGCAGCGATCAGATCCCGGACATTCAGTACTTC
CASSDQIPDIQYF
>.|TRBD2|TRBJ2-3|TRBV11-2
TGTGCCAGCAGCTTAGATACGTTAGTAGCGGGGCCAGATACGCAGTATTTT
CASSLDTLVAGPDTQYF
>.|.|TRBJ2-5|TRBV4-2
TGTGCCAGCAGCCAAAGCCTCCTAGGCGGGCAAGAGGCCCAGTACTTC
CASSQSLLGGQEAQYF
>.|.|TRBJ1-6|TRBV5-1
TGCGCCAGCAGCTTCATGAGTCCGGTAGCCGATAATTCACCCCTCCACTTT
CASSFMSPVADNSPLHF
>.|TRBD1|TRBJ1-1|TRBV6-4
TGTGCCAGCGGACCGGGACAGGGGGTTTTCACTGAAGCTTTCTTT
CASGPGQGVFTEAFF
>.|.|TRBJ2-1|TRBV11-2
TGTGCCAGCAGCCGTGGCCCGGCGGGGTACAATGAGCAGTTCTTC
CASSRGPAGYNEQFF
>few|TRBD1|TRBJ2-1|TRBV5-1
TGCGCCAGCAGCAACTCAGGGGGCGCGGTAAATGAGCAGTTCTTC
CASSNSGGAVNEQFF
>.|TRBD2|TRBJ2-6|TRBV4-1
TGCGCCAGCAGCCAACCTAGCGGGCGCCTCTCTGGGGCCAACGTCCTGACTTTC
CASSQPSGRLSGANVLTF
>once|TRBD1|TRBJ1-6|TRBV19
TGTGCCAGTAGTATTACACAGGGGTTGAATTCACCCCTCCACTTT
CASSITQGLNSPLHF
>.|TRBD1|TRBJ1-4|TRBV7-2
TGTGCCAGCAGCTCAGGGACAGGGGAGGAAAAACTGTTTTTT
CASSSGTGEEKLFF
>.|.|TRBJ2-5|TRBV2
TGTGCCAGCAGTGTGAGGGGCAGGGAAAGCCAAGAGACCCAGTACTTC
CASSVRGRESQETQYF
>.|TRBD2|TRBJ2-5|TRBV7-2
TGTGCCAGCAGCTTACCTAGCGGGGGGGTTGGGACCCAGTACTTC
CASSLPSGGVGTQYF
>few|.|TRBJ2-7|TRBV9
TGTGCCAGCAGCCCCGCCCCGGCAGGACCCAACGAGCAGTACTTC
CASSPAPAGPNEQYF
>.|.|TRBJ2-7|TRBV4-1
TGCGCCAGCAGCCGTGGAGACATACCCTACGAGCAGTACTTC
CASSRGDIPYEQYF
>once|.|TRBJ1-2|TRBV11-2
TGTGCCAGCAGCTTGGACGGTTACTATGGCTACACCTTC
CASSLDGYYGYTF
>.|.|TRBJ1-5|TRBV5-6
TGTGCCAGCAGCCTCCAAATTGACAGCCAGCCCCAGCATTTT
CASSLQIDSQPQHF
>.|.|TRBJ1-2|TRBV28
TGTGCCAGCACACGACAGGCCGTGACTTATGGCTACACCTTC
CASTRQAVTYGYTF
>.|.|TRBJ1-1|TRBV27
TGTGCCAGCAGTTTATCGTTCGGGAACACTGAAGCTTTCTTT
CASSLSFGNTEAFF
>.|.|TRBJ2-1|TRBV6-1
TGTGCCAGCAGTGAGGGCAGCCGCTCCTACAATGAGCAGTTCTTC
CASSEGSRSYNEQFF
>.|TRBD1|TRBJ1-2|TRBV9
TGTGCCAGCAGCGGGGGGACAGGAGACTATGGCTACACCTTC
CASSGGTGDYGYTF
>once|.|TRBJ1-1|TRBV5-6
TGTGCCAGCAGCTTGGGCCCGCCTGCTGAAGCTTTCTTT
CASSLGPPAEAFF
>.|.|TRBJ2-3|TRBV11-3
TGTGCCAGCAGCCCTCGGACGGGGAAGGGAGCAGATACGCAGTATTTT
CASSPRTGKGADTQYF
>.|.|TRBJ1-5|TRBV6-1
TGTGCCAGCAGTCGCAGGGTCCCTCAGCCCCAGCATTTT
CASSRRVPQPQHF
>.|.|TRBJ2-1|TRBV15
TGTGCCACCAGCAGAGGTCGGGGGGCGTACAATGAGCAGTTCTTC
CATSRGRGAYNEQFF
>.|TRBD1|TRBJ1-5|TRBV11-2
TGTGCCAGCAGCCCTAAAGAGACAGGGGCGTTTACTCAGCCCCAGCATTTT
CASSPKETGAFTQPQHF
>.|.|TRBJ2-3|TRBV5-6
TGTGCCAGCAGCTTAGCAGGGGACAGCACAGATACGCAGTATTTT
CASSLAGDSTDTQYF
>.|.|TRBJ2-4|TRBV5-4
TGTGCCAGCACCAAGTCAAACATTCAGTACTTC
CASTKSNIQYF
>.|.|TRBJ2-5|TRBV28
TGTGCCAGCAGTCAAGGGGGAAGGGCGGAGACCCAGTACTTC
CASSQGGRAETQYF
>.|.|TRBJ2-7|TRBV4-2
TGTGCCAGCAGCCAAGAGGGGGCGTTGGAGCAGTACTTC
CASSQEGALEQYF
>.|.|TRBJ2-3|TRBV18
TGTGCCAGCTCACACTCTAGCACAGATACGCAGTATTTT
CASSHSSTDTQYF
>.|TRBD1|TRBJ1-4|TRBV28
TGTGCCAGCAGGCCGGGACAGGGTGGAGAAAAACTGTTTTTT
CASRPGQGGEKLFF
>.|TRBD1|TRBJ1-2|TRBV9
TGTGCCAGCAGCGTATCATACCGGGACAGGGAGAACTATGGCTACACCTTC
CASSVSYRDRENYGYTF
>few|.|TRBJ2-7|TRBV15
TGTGCCACCAGCTCCGGGGTGGACCCGTCCCTGGTGGTGTACTTC
CATSSGVDPSLVVYF
>.|TRBD1|TRBJ2-1|TRBV7-3
TGTGCCAGCAGCCCATCGGGACAGGGACTCAATGAGCAGTTCTTC
CASSPSGQGLNEQFF
>.|.|TRBJ2-5|TRBV11-2
TGTGCCAGCAGCCGAGACGTGTACCAAGAGACCCAGTACTTC
CASSRDVYQETQYF
>.|TRBD1|TRBJ1-5|TRBV7-2
TGTGCCAGCAGCTTGGGACAGAGGAGCAATCAGCCCCAGCATTTT
CASSLGQRSNQPQHF
>few|.|TRBJ1-4|TRBV11-2
TGTGCCAGCAGGGGGGAAAGGGTCATCAATGAAAAACTGTTTTTT
CASRGERVINEKLFF
>few|.|TRBJ2-7|TRBV7-2
TGTGCCAGCAGCTCGTCGCGATACGAGCAGTACTTC
CASSSSRYEQYF